The 11 T cell receptor beta chains presented below share a single source sample, sequenced in a study of regulatory T cells in long-lasting Graves disease. The time point here: persistent/refractory GD, antithyroid drugs over 5 years with positive TRAb. Extracted RNA from PBMCs served as the source of the TCR library. Building the TCR beta libraries relied on iRepertoire HTBI primers, and CDR3 regions underwent Arm-PCR. TCRdb processed the multiplex PCR reads anew with MiXCR; each CDR3 protein has one entry. The sample carries roughly 450,000 distinct CDR3 sequences, less than 25% recorded once. This specimen was peripheral blood mononuclear cells (PBMCs), taken when the disease was refractory, from a patient treated with antithyroid drugs. All receptors come from a female donor with Graves disease.

The sample holds many counts of this clonotype. The CDR3 reads CASRRDGDPLTHEQYF. For the CDR3, the DNA is TGTGCCAGCAGACGAGACGGGGACCCATTAACTCACGAGCAGTACTTC. The V call is TRBV27, the J call TRBJ2-7, with D perhaps TRBD1 or TRBD2 (5 bases each). The germline V gene has CDR1 MNHEY and CDR2 SMNVEV (reference sequence). The CDR3 length is 16 residues. V shed 6 bases and J shed 5 bases, with 23 bases lying between them.

This clonotype was detected ten times or more. V is TRBV6-1 and J is TRBJ2-2, with D perhaps TRBD1 (6 bases). The CDR3 is 13 amino acids. V was clipped by 7 bases and J by 5 bases, with 11 bases between them. Germline V lookup: CDR1 MNHNS, CDR2 SASEGT. The CDR3: CASTSRGTGELFF. In DNA, the CDR3 is TGTGCCAGCACCTCGAGGGGGACCGGGGAGCTGTTTTTT.

This clonotype occurred a few times. This sequence joins TRBV19 and TRBJ2-7; 8 positions agree with TRBD2. The CDR3 has 15 residues. Germline lookup yields CDR1 LNHDA and CDR2 SQIVND (reference sequence). V lost 1 base to trimming and J lost 4 bases; unmatched junction nucleotides: 6. As DNA, the CDR3 is TGTGCCAGTAGTATAGTTCCAGCGGGAGCGTACGAGCAGTACTTC. It specifies CASSIVPAGAYEQYF. The whole variable domain, filled in from reference TRBV19 and TRBJ2-7, reads DGGITQSPKYLFRKEGQNVTLSCEQNLNHDAMYWYRQDPGQGLRLIYYSQIVNDFQKGDIAEGYSVSREKKESFPLTVTSAQKNPTAFYLCASSIVPAGAYEQYFGPGTRLTVT.

This clonotype was detected ten times or more. V is TRBV19 and J is TRBJ1-2; a possible D gene is TRBD1 (6 bases). This CDR3 is built from 13 residues. V gave up 5 bases and J gave up 4 bases, with 11 bases separating them. Germline V gene lookup returns CDR1 LNHDA and CDR2 SQIVND (reference sequence). The CDR3 here is CASSSLRGYGYTF. In DNA, the CDR3 is TGTGCCAGTAGTTCCCTCAGGGGCTATGGCTACACCTTC. Filled out from reference TRBV19 and TRBJ1-2, the complete variable domain reads DGGITQSPKYLFRKEGQNVTLSCEQNLNHDAMYWYRQDPGQGLRLIYYSQIVNDFQKGDIAEGYSVSREKKESFPLTVTSAQKNPTAFYLCASSSLRGYGYTFGSGTRLTVV.

This clonotype was found many times. The J gene is TRBJ2-7, the V gene TRBV12-3 or TRBV12-4; 7 nucleotides align to TRBD2. The CDR3 length is 14 residues. V lost 3 bases and J lost 6; bases outside the gene matches: 8. The CDR3 nucleotides read TGTGCCAGCAGTTTGGTCGAGGGAGGGCGCGAGCAGTACTTC. It is translated as CASSLVEGGREQYF.

As to this clonotype: This clone may be a read error of a much larger clone one base away. The CDR3 DNA reads as TGTGCCAGCAGCCGAGGTTTAGGGTCTGATGGCTACACCTTC. The encoded protein is CASSRGLGSDGYTF. The chain joins TRBV3-1 to TRBJ1-2; D ambiguous. Germline assignment: CDR1 LGHDT and CDR2 YNNKEL (reference sequence). The CDR3 totals 14 residues. V was clipped by 4 bases and J by 6 bases, with 15 bases between them. Together with reference TRBV3-1 and TRBJ1-2, the CDR3 gives the full variable domain: DTAVSQTPKYLVTQMGNDKSIKCEQNLGHDTMYWYKQDSKKFLKIMFSYNNKELIINETVPNRFSPKSPDKAHLNLHINSLELGDSAVYFCASSRGLGSDGYTFGSGTRLTVV.

This clonotype was seen repeatedly, ten times or more. This sequence joins TRBV20-1 and TRBJ1-1; D is unclear. Germline V gene lookup returns CDR1 DFQATT and CDR2 SNEGSKA (reference sequence). V shed 2 bases and J shed 0 bases, with 1 base lying between them. CDR3 length: 11 residues. The CDR3 region has the DNA TGCAGTGCTAGACTGAACACTGAAGCTTTCTTT. Translating it yields CSARLNTEAFF.

The rearrangement uses TRBV29-1 and TRBJ2-7; 14 bases line up with TRBD2. Germline lookup yields CDR1 SQVTM and CDR2 ANQGSEA. This CDR3 has 15 residues. Unmatched junction bases numbered 6, after V lost 6 bases and J lost 2 bases. The CDR3 bases are TGCAGCGTGACTAGCGGGAGGGCCGTTCCCTACGAGCAGTACTTC. This codes for CSVTSGRAVPYEQYF.

Ten or more counts support this clonotype. V usage is TRBV12-3 or TRBV12-4 and J usage is TRBJ1-5; the D is unclear. Trimming pared 6 bases from V and 2 bases from J, leaving 8 bases between. CDR3 length: 13 residues. CDR3 residues: CASSLDRNQPQHF. DNA of the CDR3: TGTGCCAGCAGCTTGGACCGCAATCAGCCCCAGCATTTT.

This clonotype has a count of ten or more. This chain connects TRBV12-3 or TRBV12-4 to TRBJ2-7, with D uncertain. The CDR3 runs to 13 residues. Trimming removed 1 base at V and 5 bases at J, with 9 bases between. CDR3 in amino acids: CASSLVGSDEQYF. CDR3 sequence (DNA): TGTGCCAGCAGTTTAGTGGGGTCAGACGAGCAGTACTTC.

The V and J genes are TRBV10-3 and TRBJ2-7, with D perhaps TRBD2 (6 bases). The CDR3 is 13 residues long. CDR1 and CDR2 from the germline V gene are ENHRY and SYGVKD. The ends were cut back, 3 bases at V and 1 base at J, with 7 bases in the middle. The DNA for the CDR3 is TGTGCCATCAGTGACGGGGGTTCCTACGAGCAGTACTTC. Translating gives CAISDGGSYEQYF.